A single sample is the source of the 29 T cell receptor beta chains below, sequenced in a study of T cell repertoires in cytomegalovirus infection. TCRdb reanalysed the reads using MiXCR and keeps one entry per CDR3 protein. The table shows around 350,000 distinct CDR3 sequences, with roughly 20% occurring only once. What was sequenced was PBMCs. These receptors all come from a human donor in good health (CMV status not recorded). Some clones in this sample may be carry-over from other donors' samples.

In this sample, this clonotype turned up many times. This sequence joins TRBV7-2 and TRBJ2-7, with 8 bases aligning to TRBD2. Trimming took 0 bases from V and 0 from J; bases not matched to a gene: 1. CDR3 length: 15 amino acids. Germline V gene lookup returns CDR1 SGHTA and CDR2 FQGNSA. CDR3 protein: CASSLAGRGSYEQYV. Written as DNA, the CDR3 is TGTGCCAGCAGCTTAGCCGGGAGGGGCTCCTACGAGCAGTACGTC.

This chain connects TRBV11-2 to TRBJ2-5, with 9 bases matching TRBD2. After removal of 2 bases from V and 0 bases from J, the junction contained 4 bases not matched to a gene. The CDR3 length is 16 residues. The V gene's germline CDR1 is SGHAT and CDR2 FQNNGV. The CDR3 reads CASSLRSGGYQETQYF. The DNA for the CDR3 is TGTGCCAGCAGCTTAAGGAGCGGGGGGTACCAAGAGACCCAGTACTTC.

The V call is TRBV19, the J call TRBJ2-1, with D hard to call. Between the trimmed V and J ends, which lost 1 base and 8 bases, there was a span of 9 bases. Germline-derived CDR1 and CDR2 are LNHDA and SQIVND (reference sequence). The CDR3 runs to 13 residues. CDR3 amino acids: CASSIGSIDEQFF. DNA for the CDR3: TGTGCCAGTAGTATAGGTAGCATCGATGAGCAGTTCTTC.

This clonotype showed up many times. The CDR3 DNA follows: TGTGCCAGCAGCTTATTGTTAAGGGATGACTATGGCTACACCTTC. Translation: CASSLLLRDDYGYTF. V gene TRBV7-2 combines with J gene TRBJ1-2; D unclear. Germline values: CDR1 SGHTA, CDR2 FQGNSA. The CDR3 sequence is 15 residues long. Trimming left V 2 bases short and J 3 bases short, with 13 bases between.

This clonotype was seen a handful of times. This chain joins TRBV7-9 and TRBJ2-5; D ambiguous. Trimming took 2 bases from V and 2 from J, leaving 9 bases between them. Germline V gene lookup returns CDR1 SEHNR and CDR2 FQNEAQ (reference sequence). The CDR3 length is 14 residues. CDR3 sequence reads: CASSLTQKQETQYF. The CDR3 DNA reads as TGTGCCAGCAGCTTAACCCAGAAACAAGAGACCCAGTACTTC.

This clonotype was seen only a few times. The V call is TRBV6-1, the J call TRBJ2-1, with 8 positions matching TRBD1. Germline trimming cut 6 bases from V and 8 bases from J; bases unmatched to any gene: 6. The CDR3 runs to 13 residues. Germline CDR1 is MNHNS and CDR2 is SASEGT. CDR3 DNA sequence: TGTGCCAGCAGCGGACAGGGTAGATATGAGCAGTTCTTC. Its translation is CASSGQGRYEQFF.

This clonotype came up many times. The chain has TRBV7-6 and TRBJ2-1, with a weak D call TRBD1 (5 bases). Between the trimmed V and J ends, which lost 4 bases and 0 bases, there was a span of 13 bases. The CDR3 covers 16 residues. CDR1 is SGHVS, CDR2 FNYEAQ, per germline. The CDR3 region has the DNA TGTGCCAGCAGCTCCAGACAGCACCTCTCCTACAATGAGCAGTTCTTC. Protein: CASSSRQHLSYNEQFF.

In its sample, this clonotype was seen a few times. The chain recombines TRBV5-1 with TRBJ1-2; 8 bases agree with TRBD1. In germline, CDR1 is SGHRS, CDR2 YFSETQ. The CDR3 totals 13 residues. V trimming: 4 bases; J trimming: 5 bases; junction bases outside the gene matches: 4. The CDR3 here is CASSPGQAYGYTF. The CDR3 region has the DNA TGCGCCAGCAGCCCGGGACAGGCGTATGGCTACACCTTC.

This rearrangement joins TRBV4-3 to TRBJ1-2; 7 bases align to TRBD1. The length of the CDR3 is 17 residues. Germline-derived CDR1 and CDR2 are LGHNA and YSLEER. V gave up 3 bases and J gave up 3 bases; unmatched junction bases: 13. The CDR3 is CASSHETPGQSYYGYTF. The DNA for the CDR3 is TGCGCCAGCAGCCATGAAACTCCGGGACAGTCATACTATGGCTACACCTTC.

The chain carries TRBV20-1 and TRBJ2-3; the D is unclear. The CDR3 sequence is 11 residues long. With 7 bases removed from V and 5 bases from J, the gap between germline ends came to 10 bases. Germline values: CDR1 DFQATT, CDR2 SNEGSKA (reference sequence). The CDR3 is CSVRLGDTQYF. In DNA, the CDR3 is TGCAGTGTTCGGCTAGGAGATACGCAGTATTTT.

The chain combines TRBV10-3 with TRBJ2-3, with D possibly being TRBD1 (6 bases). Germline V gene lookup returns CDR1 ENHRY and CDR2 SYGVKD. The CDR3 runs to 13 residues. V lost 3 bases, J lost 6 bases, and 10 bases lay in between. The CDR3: CAISEQGGDTQYF. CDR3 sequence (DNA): TGTGCCATCAGTGAACAGGGTGGTGATACGCAGTATTTT.

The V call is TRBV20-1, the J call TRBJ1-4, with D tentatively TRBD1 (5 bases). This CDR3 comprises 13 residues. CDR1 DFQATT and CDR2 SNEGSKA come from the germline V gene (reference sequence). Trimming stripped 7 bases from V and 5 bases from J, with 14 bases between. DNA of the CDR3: TGCAGTGTAAATGGACACCGGAATGAAAAACTGTTTTTT. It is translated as CSVNGHRNEKLFF.

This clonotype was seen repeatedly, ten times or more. CDR3 residues: CASSLRTPGLAGYNEQFF. In DNA form, the CDR3 reads TGTGCCAGCAGCCTAAGGACACCGGGACTAGCGGGATACAATGAGCAGTTCTTC. This chain joins TRBV5-6 and TRBJ2-1; the match to TRBD2 covers 13 bases. This CDR3 contains 18 residues. From germline, CDR1 is SGHDT and CDR2 YYEEEE. V lost 4 bases, J lost 4 bases, and 11 bases stayed unmatched. The full variable domain, rest sourced from reference TRBV5-6 and TRBJ2-1, is DAGVTQSPTHLIKTRGQQVTLRCSPKSGHDTVSWYQQALGQGPQFIFQYYEEEERQRGNFPDRFSGHQFPNYSSELNVNALLLGDSALYLCASSLRTPGLAGYNEQFFGPGTRLTVL.

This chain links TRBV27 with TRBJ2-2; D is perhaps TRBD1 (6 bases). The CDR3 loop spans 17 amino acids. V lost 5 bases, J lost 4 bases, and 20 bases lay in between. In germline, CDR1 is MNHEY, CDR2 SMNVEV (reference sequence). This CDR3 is CASSAKPRGPGTGELFF. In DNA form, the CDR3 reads TGTGCCAGCAGTGCAAAACCCAGGGGCCCGGGCACCGGGGAGCTGTTTTTT.

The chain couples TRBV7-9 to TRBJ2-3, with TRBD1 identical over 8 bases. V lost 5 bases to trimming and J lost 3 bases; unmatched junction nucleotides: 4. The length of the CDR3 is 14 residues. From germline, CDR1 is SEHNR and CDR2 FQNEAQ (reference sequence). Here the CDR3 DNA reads TGTGCCAGCAGCCCGGGACAGGAAACAGATACGCAGTATTTT. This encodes CASSPGQETDTQYF.

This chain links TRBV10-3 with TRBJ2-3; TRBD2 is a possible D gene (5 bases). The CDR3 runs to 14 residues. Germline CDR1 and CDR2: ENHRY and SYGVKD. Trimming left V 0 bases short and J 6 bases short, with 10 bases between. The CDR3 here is CAISESEGYDTQYF. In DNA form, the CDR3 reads TGTGCCATCAGTGAGTCCGAGGGTTACGATACGCAGTATTTT.

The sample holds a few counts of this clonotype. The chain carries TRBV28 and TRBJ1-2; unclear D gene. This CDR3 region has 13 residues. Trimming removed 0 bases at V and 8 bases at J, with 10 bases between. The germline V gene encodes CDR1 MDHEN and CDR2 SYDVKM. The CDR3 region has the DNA TGTGCCAGCAGTTTATGGGGCGGGGAAGGCTACACCTTC. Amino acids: CASSLWGGEGYTF.

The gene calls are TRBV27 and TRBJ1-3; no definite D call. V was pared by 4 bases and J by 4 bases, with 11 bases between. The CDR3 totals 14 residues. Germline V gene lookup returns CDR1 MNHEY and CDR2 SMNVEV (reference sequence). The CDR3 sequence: CASSSAGSGNTIYF. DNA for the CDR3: TGTGCCAGCAGTTCGGCGGGTTCCGGAAACACCATATATTTT.

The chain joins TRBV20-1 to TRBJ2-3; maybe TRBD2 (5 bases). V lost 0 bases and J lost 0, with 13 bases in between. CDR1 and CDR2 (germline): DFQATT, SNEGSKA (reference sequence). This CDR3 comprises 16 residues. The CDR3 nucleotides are TGCAGTGCTAGAGATCTAAGCGGCACTAGCACAGATACGCAGTATTTT. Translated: CSARDLSGTSTDTQYF.

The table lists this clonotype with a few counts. Here the CDR3 reads CASSHTTANTEAFF. CDR3 in DNA: TGCGCCAGCAGCCACACGACGGCGAACACTGAAGCTTTCTTT. J is TRBJ1-1 and V is TRBV4-3; D is unresolved. Between the trimmed V and J ends, which lost 3 bases and 1 base, there was a span of 9 bases. CDR3 length equals 14 residues. The germline CDR1 and CDR2 sequences are LGHNA and YSLEER.

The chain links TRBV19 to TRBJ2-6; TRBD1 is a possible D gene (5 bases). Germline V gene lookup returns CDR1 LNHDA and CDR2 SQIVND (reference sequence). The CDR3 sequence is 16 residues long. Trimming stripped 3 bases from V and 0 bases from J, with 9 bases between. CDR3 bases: TGTGCCAGTAGTATCTGGCAGGGCTCTGGGGCCAACGTCCTGACTTTC. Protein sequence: CASSIWQGSGANVLTF.

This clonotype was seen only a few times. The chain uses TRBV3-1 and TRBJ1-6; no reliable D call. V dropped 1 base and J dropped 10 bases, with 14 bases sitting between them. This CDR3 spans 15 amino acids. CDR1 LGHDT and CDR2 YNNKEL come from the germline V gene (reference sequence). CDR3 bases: TGTGCCAGCAGCCAAGCGGGGTTTGCGGACTCACCCCTCCACTTT. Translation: CASSQAGFADSPLHF.

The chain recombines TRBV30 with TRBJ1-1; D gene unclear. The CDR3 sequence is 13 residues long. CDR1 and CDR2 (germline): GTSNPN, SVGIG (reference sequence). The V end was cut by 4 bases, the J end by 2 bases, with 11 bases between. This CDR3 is CAWTSSSNTEAFF. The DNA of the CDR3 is TGTGCCTGGACTTCGTCTTCTAACACTGAAGCTTTCTTT.

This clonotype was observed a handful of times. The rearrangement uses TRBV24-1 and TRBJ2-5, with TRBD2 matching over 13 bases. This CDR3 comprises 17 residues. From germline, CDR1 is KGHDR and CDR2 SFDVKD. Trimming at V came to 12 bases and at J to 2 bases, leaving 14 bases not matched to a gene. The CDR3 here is CAARTSGGPSIQETQYF. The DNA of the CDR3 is TGTGCCGCTAGGACTAGCGGGGGACCATCAATTCAAGAGACCCAGTACTTC.

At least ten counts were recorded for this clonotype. The DNA of the CDR3 is TGTGCCAGCAGTTTGCACTCTCGGACAGGGTATAATGGCTACACCTTC. This sequence encodes CASSLHSRTGYNGYTF. The chain is built from TRBV12-3 or TRBV12-4 and TRBJ1-2; 8 bases match TRBD1. J gave up 6 bases and V 3 bases, and 12 bases lay outside the gene matches. The CDR3 is made up of 16 amino acids.

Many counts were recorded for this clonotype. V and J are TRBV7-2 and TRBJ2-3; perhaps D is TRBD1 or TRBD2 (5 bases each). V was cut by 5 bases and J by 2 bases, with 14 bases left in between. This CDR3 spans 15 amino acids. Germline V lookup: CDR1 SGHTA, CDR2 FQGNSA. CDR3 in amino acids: CASSPGTGLTDTQYF. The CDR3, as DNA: TGTGCCAGCAGCCCAGGGACGGGCCTCACAGATACGCAGTATTTT.

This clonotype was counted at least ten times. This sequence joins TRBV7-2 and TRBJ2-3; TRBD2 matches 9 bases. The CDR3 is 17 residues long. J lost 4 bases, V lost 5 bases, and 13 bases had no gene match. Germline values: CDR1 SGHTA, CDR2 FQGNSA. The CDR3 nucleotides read TGTGCCAGCAGCGTACAACTAGCGGGTGGTGGTGCAGATACGCAGTATTTT. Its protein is CASSVQLAGGGADTQYF.

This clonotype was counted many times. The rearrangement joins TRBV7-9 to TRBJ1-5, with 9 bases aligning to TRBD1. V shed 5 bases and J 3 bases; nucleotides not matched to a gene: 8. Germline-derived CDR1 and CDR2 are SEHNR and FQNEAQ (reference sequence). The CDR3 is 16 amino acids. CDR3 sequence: CASSATGTGHNQPQHF. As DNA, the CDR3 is TGTGCCAGCAGCGCTACCGGGACAGGGCACAATCAGCCCCAGCATTTT. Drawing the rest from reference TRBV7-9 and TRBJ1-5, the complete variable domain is DTGVSQNPRHKITKRGQNVTFRCDPISEHNRLYWYRQTLGQGPEFLTYFQNEAQLEKSRLLSDRFSAERPKGSFSTLEIQRTEQGDSAMYLCASSATGTGHNQPQHFGDGTRLSIL.

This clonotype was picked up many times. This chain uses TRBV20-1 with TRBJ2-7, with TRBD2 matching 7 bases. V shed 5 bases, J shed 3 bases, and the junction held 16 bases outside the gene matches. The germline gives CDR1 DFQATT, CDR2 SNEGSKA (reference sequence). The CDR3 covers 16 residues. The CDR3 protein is CSAVSGGGVERYEQYF. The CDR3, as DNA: TGCAGTGCTGTGTCTGGTGGGGGGGTAGAGCGCTACGAGCAGTACTTC.